The 9 T cell receptor beta chains below were found in one sample sequenced in a study of blood T cell repertoires in COVID-19. Generated by immunoSEQ multiplex PCR, the TCRdb table keeps only in-frame clones and is missing some. The repertoire has roughly 670,000 clones, around 90% of them found once; the top ten carry over 0.2%. Specimen: peripheral blood. These receptors all stem from a young woman with acute or convalescent COVID-19.

The V gene is TRBV12-2, the J gene TRBJ1-6; the table names TRBD1, a call not compared with the DNA. TRBV12-2 is an annotated pseudogene. The CDR3 totals 14 residues. The CDR3 DNA follows: TGTGCAAGTCGACCGGACAGGGCGGATTCACCCCTCCACTTT. This codes for CASRPDRADSPLHF.

The chain has TRBV27 and TRBJ2-1; a weak D match, TRBD2 (6 bases). The CDR3 runs to 17 residues. Germline V gives CDR1 MNHEY, CDR2 SMNVEV (reference sequence). V gave up 5 bases and J gave up 5 bases, with 22 bases separating them. This CDR3 reads CASSPRPAGPNHNEQFF. CDR3 bases: TGTGCCAGCAGTCCCCGCCCGGCGGGGCCAAACCACAATGAGCAGTTCTTC.

The chain has TRBV18 and TRBJ2-1; D possibly corresponds to TRBD2 (5 bases). Germline V gives CDR1 KGHSH, CDR2 LQKENI. This CDR3 has 12 amino acids. Trimming removed 0 bases at V and 8 bases at J, with 5 bases between. The chain's CDR3 is CASSPPGDEQFF. The CDR3 DNA follows: TGTGCCAGCTCACCACCCGGGGATGAGCAGTTCTTC.

The chain couples TRBV27 to TRBJ2-7; tentative D call: TRBD2 (7 bases). The V end lost 7 bases, the J end lost 2 bases, and 12 bases lay between the germline ends. The CDR3 is made up of 13 amino acids. Germline loops: CDR1 MNHEY, CDR2 SMNVEV (reference sequence). Here the CDR3 DNA reads TGTGCCAGCAAGGGGGGGCCTCCCTACGAGCAGTACTTC. Protein product: CASKGGPPYEQYF.

The sample holds a few counts of this clone. This sample also contains other DNA sequences that code for the same CDR3. This chain joins TRBV9 and TRBJ1-6, with D unresolved. Between the trimmed V and J ends, which lost 0 bases and 7 bases, there was a span of 5 bases. CDR1 and CDR2 (germline): SGDLS, YYNGEE. The CDR3 has 13 residues. CDR3 in DNA: TGTGCCAGCAGCGTAGTGAGCAATTCACCCCTCCACTTT. Translation: CASSVVSNSPLHF.

This clone was observed once. This chain joins TRBV10-3 and TRBJ2-7, with 9 bases matching TRBD1. The trim removed 6 bases at V and 0 bases at J, leaving 3 bases unmatched. In germline, CDR1 is ENHRY, CDR2 SYGVKD. This CDR3 spans 14 amino acids. CDR3 residues: CAISQTGGSYEQYF. The CDR3 bases are TGTGCCATCAGCCAGACAGGGGGCTCCTACGAGCAGTACTTC.

The V call is TRBV6-6, the J call TRBJ1-3, with D possibly matching TRBD1 (5 bases). Germline V gene lookup returns CDR1 MNHNY and CDR2 SVGAGI (reference sequence). The length of the CDR3 is 15 residues. Deletions cut 5 bases from V and 9 bases from J, with 20 bases between. The CDR3: CASSPVGLGRGTIYF. DNA of the CDR3: TGTGCCAGCAGTCCTGTGGGACTGGGTCGAGGCACCATATATTTT.

The rearrangement uses TRBV18 and TRBJ1-1, with 7 bases aligning to TRBD1. The germline CDR1 and CDR2 sequences are KGHSH and LQKENI. This CDR3 has 18 amino acids. After removal of 3 bases from V and 5 bases from J, the junction contained 18 bases not matched to a gene. The chain's CDR3 is CASSPRFKGGVGDTEAFF. CDR3 nucleotides: TGTGCCAGCTCACCCCGGTTTAAAGGGGGCGTGGGCGATACTGAAGCTTTCTTT. Complete variable domain (other parts from reference TRBV18 and TRBJ1-1): NAGVMQNPRHLVRRRGQEARLRCSPMKGHSHVYWYRQLPEEGLKFMVYLQKENIIDESGMPKERFSAEFPKEGPSILRIQQVVRGDSAAYFCASSPRFKGGVGDTEAFFGQGTRLTVV.

CDR3 sequence: CASSPTGAGNTIYF. CDR3 nucleotide sequence: TGTGCCAGCAGTCCTACAGGGGCTGGAAACACCATATATTTT. V is TRBV7-7 and J is TRBJ1-3; TRBD1 agrees at 7 bases. V dropped 6 bases and J dropped 2; count of bases not matched to a gene: 4. The CDR3 contains 14 residues. From germline, CDR1 is SSHAT and CDR2 FNYEAQ (reference sequence).